The 31 T cell receptor beta chains below were found in one sample sequenced in a study of blood T cells in healthy people across ages. A J-beta primer mix and a sample-barcoded 5' primer were used in a second PCR of about 7 to 12 cycles. TCRdb re-called the 5' RACE reads with MiXCR, one entry per CDR3 protein. This sample has around 800,000 distinct CDR3 sequences, with around 68% found just once. Sequencing used blood. The receptors originated from a man aged 30 to 45 in good health.

The chain links TRBV15 to TRBJ1-6; D perhaps matches TRBD1 (5 bases). Germline lookup yields CDR1 LNHNV and CDR2 YYDKDF (reference sequence). The V end was cut by 7 bases, the J end by 8 bases, with 12 bases between. CDR3 length: 13 residues. The CDR3 reads CATKWTKDSPLHF. The DNA for the CDR3 is TGTGCCACCAAGTGGACAAAGGATTCACCCCTCCACTTT.

J is TRBJ2-7 and V is TRBV29-1, with D maybe TRBD1 (6 bases). CDR1 and CDR2 from the germline V gene are SQVTM and ANQGSEA. The CDR3 is 15 residues long. V was clipped by 6 bases and J by 3 bases, with 21 bases between them. CDR3 in DNA: TGCAGCGTGACAATCGGACAGTATTTAAACTACGAGCAGTACTTC. Residues: CSVTIGQYLNYEQYF.

Remarks on this clonotype: The junction differs from germline at one of its ends, possibly a read error. The chain joins TRBV12-3 or TRBV12-4 to TRBJ2-7, with 8 bases aligning to TRBD2. This CDR3 contains 14 residues. The CDR3 DNA reads as TGTACCAGCAGTGTGAGCGGGGGCTCCTACGAGCAGTACTTC. This sequence encodes CTSSVSGGSYEQYF.

The gene calls are TRBV4-3 and TRBJ2-3, with D tentatively TRBD1 (6 bases). V shed 1 base and J shed 5 bases, with 13 bases lying between them. Germline CDR1 and CDR2: LGHNA and YSLEER. The CDR3 length is 15 residues. The CDR3 bases are TGCGCCAGCAGCCAAGTCCACACAGGGCTAGATACGCAGTATTTT. It codes for CASSQVHTGLDTQYF.

The rearrangement joins TRBV28 to TRBJ1-4, with no clear D. Looked up from germline, CDR1 is MDHEN and CDR2 is SYDVKM. V was trimmed by 6 bases and J by 4 bases, leaving 12 bases between them. The CDR3 has 14 amino acids. CDR3 sequence (DNA): TGTGCCAGCAGCGACTCGACCCTTAATGAAAAACTGTTTTTT. Translated: CASSDSTLNEKLFF.

The chain combines TRBV7-2 with TRBJ2-7; 10 bases match TRBD2. The end of the DNA fits TRBJ2-5 better, so the J call may be wrong. Germline-derived CDR1 and CDR2 are SGHTA and FQGNSA. This CDR3 comprises 16 residues. The CDR3 spells CASSSSPTSGEETQYF. The CDR3 coding sequence is TGTGCCAGCAGCTCCTCCCCCACTAGCGGGGAAGAGACCCAGTACTTC.

The V call is TRBV7-2, the J call TRBJ2-7; TRBD1 might be the D (6 bases). The end of the DNA is better explained by TRBJ2-5, so the J call may be wrong. This CDR3 is built from 15 residues. Germline V gene data show CDR1 as SGHTA and CDR2 as FQGNSA. The CDR3 loop reads CASSPNLGAQETQYF. In DNA, the CDR3 is TGTGCCAGCAGCCCTAACCTGGGGGCCCAAGAGACCCAGTACTTC.

The V and J genes are TRBV7-2 and TRBJ1-5; 7 nucleotides agree with TRBD1. This CDR3 contains 15 residues. Per germline, CDR1 SGHTA and CDR2 FQGNSA. The junction had 10 bases not matched to a gene; V was cut back by 4 bases and J by 7 bases. The CDR3 sequence is CASSSRQGVNQPQHF. CDR3 nucleotide sequence: TGTGCCAGCAGCTCCCGACAGGGAGTAAACCAGCCCCAGCATTTT.

This clonotype was recorded once. The genes are TRBV27 and TRBJ2-4; TRBD1 aligns across 9 bases. The DNA end is more similar to TRBJ2-7, so the J call may be wrong. This CDR3 comprises 12 residues. The germline V gene has CDR1 MNHEY and CDR2 SMNVEV (reference sequence). The CDR3 region has the DNA TGTGCCGGAGGGACAGGGCCCAGCGAGCAGTACTTC. It codes for CAGGTGPSEQYF.

This clonotype was observed a handful of times. The chain links TRBV29-1 to TRBJ2-1, with 8 nucleotides matching TRBD2. CDR1 and CDR2 (germline): SQVTM, ANQGSEA. The CDR3 is 18 amino acids. Losses at the gene ends were 2 bases for V and 2 bases for J; bases not matched to a gene: 14. The CDR3 DNA is TGCAGCGTTGAAAGCGCACAGGCGGGGGGAGGGACCTACAATGAGCAGTTCTTC. As protein: CSVESAQAGGGTYNEQFF.

This clonotype was picked up a small number of times. V is TRBV2 and J is TRBJ1-3; tentatively, D is TRBD1 (5 bases). CDR3 size: 14 residues. Trimming stripped 8 bases from V and 0 bases from J, with 11 bases between. Germline CDR1 reads SNHLY; CDR2 reads FYNNEI. CDR3 sequence reads: CASEWGTSGNTIYF. In DNA, the CDR3 is TGTGCCAGCGAGTGGGGGACCTCTGGAAACACCATATATTTT.

The sample holds a few counts of this clonotype. The chain recombines TRBV7-2 with TRBJ2-7, with 7 bases aligning to TRBD2. The V and J ends lost 3 bases and 2 bases, in that order; junction bases with no gene match: 7. Germline-derived CDR1 and CDR2 are SGHTA and FQGNSA. This CDR3 comprises 15 residues. The CDR3 nucleotides read TGTGCCAGCAGCTTGAGCGGGGATCGGACCTACGAGCAGTACTTC. Protein sequence: CASSLSGDRTYEQYF.

The genes are TRBV6-6 and TRBJ2-7; TRBD1 aligns across 8 bases. The V gene's germline CDR1 is MNHNY and CDR2 SVGAGI (reference sequence). After removal of 9 bases from V and 3 bases from J, the junction contained 10 bases not matched to a gene. The CDR3 length is 14 residues. The CDR3 region has the DNA TGTGCCAGTGGAGGACAGGGAGCCCTCTACGAGCAGTACTTC. This gives the protein CASGGQGALYEQYF.

The chain has TRBV4-2 and TRBJ1-6; no definite D call. The V and J ends lost 0 bases and 4 bases respectively, with 10 bases between them. CDR3 length equals 16 residues. Looked up from germline, CDR1 is LGHNA and CDR2 is YNFKEQ. CDR3 protein: CASSQEAEDYNSPLHF. As DNA, the CDR3 is TGTGCCAGCAGCCAAGAGGCCGAGGATTATAATTCACCCCTCCACTTT.

The chain recombines TRBV29-1 with TRBJ1-2; D is unclear. CDR3 length: 15 residues. Germline V lookup: CDR1 SQVTM, CDR2 ANQGSEA. Trimming stripped 7 bases from V and 3 bases from J, with 21 bases between. The CDR3 loop is CSALGMEMHDYGYTF. DNA for the CDR3: TGCAGCGCTTTGGGGATGGAGATGCACGACTATGGCTACACCTTC.

The rearrangement joins TRBV6-2 or TRBV6-3 to TRBJ2-7; D ambiguous. Germline CDR1 and CDR2: MNHEY and SVGEGT. V was trimmed by 6 bases and J by 7 bases, leaving 10 bases between them. The CDR3 sequence is 11 residues long. The CDR3 sequence: CASRTGVEQYF. CDR3 DNA: TGTGCCAGCAGAACGGGCGTTGAGCAGTACTTC.

The V call is TRBV6-5, the J call TRBJ2-1, with D perhaps given as TRBD1 or TRBD2 (5 bases each). Germline V lookup: CDR1 MNHEY, CDR2 SVGAGI. The germline V and J ends were trimmed by 4 bases and 13 bases, with 11 bases remaining between them. The CDR3 is 11 amino acids. CDR3 loop: CASSSGPRQFF. The CDR3 coding sequence is TGTGCCAGCAGTTCGGGACCACGACAGTTCTTC.

This clonotype was seen only once. A read error may produce the germline difference seen at one junction end. The chain combines TRBV7-3 with TRBJ2-6, with D possibly TRBD2 on 5 matching bases. Germline V gives CDR1 SGHTA, CDR2 FQGTGA. This CDR3 is 17 amino acids long. The CDR3 region is CACSPLIRGSGANVLTF. The CDR3 DNA follows: TGTGCCTGCAGTCCCTTGATTCGAGGGTCAGGGGCCAACGTCCTGACTTTC. Filled out from reference TRBV7-3 and TRBJ2-6, the complete variable domain reads GAGVSQTPSNKVTEKGKYVELRCDPISGHTALYWYRQSLGQGPEFLIYFQGTGAADDSGLPNDRFFAVRPEGSVSTLKIQRTERGDSAVYLCACSPLIRGSGANVLTFGAGSRLTVL.

J is TRBJ1-1 and V is TRBV6-6, with D maybe TRBD1 (5 bases). The CDR3 totals 14 residues. V lost 0 bases and J lost 3, with 8 bases in between. Looked up from germline, CDR1 is MNHNY and CDR2 is SVGAGI (reference sequence). This CDR3 is CASSYSMGDTEAFF. The CDR3, as DNA: TGTGCCAGCAGTTACTCGATGGGGGACACTGAAGCTTTCTTT.

The rearrangement uses TRBV5-1 and TRBJ2-7, with 14 bases identical to TRBD2. Germline CDR1 SGHRS, CDR2 YFSETQ. V was pared by 4 bases and J by 6 bases, with 3 bases of the junction left unmatched. This CDR3 spans 14 amino acids. The CDR3 DNA sequence: TGCGCCAGCAGCACCGGACTAGCGGGGGGCGAGCAGTACTTC. This translates into CASSTGLAGGEQYF.

This clonotype was counted once. The J gene is TRBJ2-1, the V gene TRBV4-2, with D unresolved. The CDR3 contains 17 residues. CDR1 is LGHNA, CDR2 YNFKEQ, per germline. V lost 6 bases to trimming and J lost 12 bases, with 30 bases between them. In nucleotides, the CDR3 is TGTGCCAGCAGGCTTATCCCTCCAACCTTAAATAACGGTGGGCAGTTCTTC. Encoded protein: CASRLIPPTLNNGGQFF.

The rearrangement links TRBV20-1 to TRBJ2-5; TRBD1 matches at 8 bases. Unmatched junction bases numbered 8, after V lost 0 bases and J lost 2 bases. The length of the CDR3 is 16 residues. Germline V gene data show CDR1 as DFQATT and CDR2 as SNEGSKA (reference sequence). The CDR3 here is CSARDPGTGSQETQYF. CDR3 nucleotide sequence: TGCAGTGCTAGAGATCCCGGGACAGGATCTCAAGAGACCCAGTACTTC.

This clonotype was seen once. The chain couples TRBV6-5 to TRBJ1-2, with D possibly matching TRBD1 (5 bases). The CDR3 loop spans 12 amino acids. The germline V gene encodes CDR1 MNHEY and CDR2 SVGAGI. Trimming took 8 bases from V and 4 from J, leaving 11 bases between them. The CDR3: CASQTGGYGYTF. The CDR3 DNA reads TGTGCCAGCCAAACGGGGGGCTATGGCTACACCTTC.

This chain uses TRBV30 with TRBJ2-5, with 11 bases aligning to TRBD2. The tail of the sequence fits TRBJ2-4 better, so the J call may be wrong. Germline CDR1 and CDR2: GTSNPN and SVGIG (reference sequence). The CDR3 runs 14 residues. In nucleotides, the CDR3 is TGTGCCTGGGCCTCTAGCGGGGGGCGAAACATTCAGTACTTC. Translated: CAWASSGGRNIQYF.

The chain joins TRBV29-1 to TRBJ2-7; perhaps TRBD1 as D (5 bases). With 6 bases removed from V and 2 bases from J, the gap between germline ends came to 14 bases. There are 13 residues in the CDR3. The germline gives CDR1 SQVTM, CDR2 ANQGSEA. The CDR3 DNA reads as TGCAGCGTCTTCACAGGCAGCACCTACGAGCAGTACTTC. Translating it yields CSVFTGSTYEQYF.

J is TRBJ2-3 and V is TRBV5-1; D is ambiguous. The length of the CDR3 is 15 residues. Germline loops: CDR1 SGHRS, CDR2 YFSETQ. Trimming shortened V by 0 bases and J by 2 bases, and 10 bases separated the two germline ends. This CDR3 reads CASSLEELFTDTQYF. The CDR3 DNA reads TGCGCCAGCAGCTTGGAGGAGCTATTCACAGATACGCAGTATTTT.

The chain is built from TRBV3-1 and TRBJ2-1, with 7 bases matching TRBD2. Germline CDR1 LGHDT, CDR2 YNNKEL (reference sequence). The CDR3 runs 14 residues. After removal of 1 base from V and 7 bases from J, the junction contained 4 bases not matched to a gene. In DNA form, the CDR3 reads TGTGCCAGCAGCCAAGCCCCAGCGGGGAATGAGCAGTTCTTC. Its translation is CASSQAPAGNEQFF.

This chain connects TRBV20-1 to TRBJ2-7; a possible D gene is TRBD1 (5 bases). Trimming stripped 3 bases from V and 0 bases from J, with 12 bases between. Germline CDR1 reads DFQATT; CDR2 reads SNEGSKA (reference sequence). The CDR3 extends over 14 amino acids. Here the CDR3 reads CSASRGSISYEQYF. Here the CDR3 DNA reads TGCAGTGCTAGTAGGGGCAGTATCTCCTACGAGCAGTACTTC.

This clonotype was detected only a few times. V gene TRBV6-1 combines with J gene TRBJ2-5; D unresolved. This CDR3 is 12 amino acids long. Germline values: CDR1 MNHNS, CDR2 SASEGT. Trimming left V 3 bases short and J 4 bases short, with 6 bases between. CDR3 in amino acids: CASSDGVETQYF. The CDR3 nucleotides read TGTGCCAGCAGTGACGGCGTAGAGACCCAGTACTTC.

This chain connects TRBV18 to TRBJ2-4; D unresolved. The CDR3 covers 15 residues. From germline, CDR1 is KGHSH and CDR2 LQKENI. V was shortened by 1 base and J by 1 base, with 8 bases between the two germline ends. CDR3: CASSPQGKAKNIQYF. CDR3 sequence (DNA): TGTGCCAGCTCACCACAGGGAAAGGCCAAAAACATTCAGTACTTC. Full variable domain (missing parts from reference TRBV18 and TRBJ2-4): NAGVMQNPRHLVRRRGQEARLRCSPMKGHSHVYWYRQLPEEGLKFMVYLQKENIIDESGMPKERFSAEFPKEGPSILRIQQVVRGDSAAYFCASSPQGKAKNIQYFGAGTRLSVL.

The rearrangement uses TRBV25-1 and TRBJ1-6; 8 bases agree with TRBD1. After removal of 2 bases from V and 6 bases from J, the junction contained 6 bases not matched to a gene. Germline V gene data show CDR1 as MGHDK and CDR2 as SYGVNS. The CDR3 loop spans 16 amino acids. CDR3 in DNA: TGTGCCAGCAGTGAAGGGACAGGCTCAATTAATTCACCCCTCCACTTT. Translated: CASSEGTGSINSPLHF.